A single sample gave rise to the 30 T cell receptor beta chains below, sequenced in a study of cytotoxic CD8 clonotypes in ibrutinib-treated CLL. Assay used: immunoSEQ multiplex PCR; TCRdb lists only in-frame clones, some missing. The data contain more than 200,000 clones, 60% to 80% of them seen just once; the ten biggest clones take up approximately 10%. The sequencing used PBMCs, collected after 12 months of ibrutinib treatment. These receptors were obtained from a human donor with chronic lymphocytic leukemia.

This chain links TRBV9 with TRBJ2-5, with 8 positions matching TRBD1. Germline V gene lookup returns CDR1 SGDLS and CDR2 YYNGEE. CDR3 length: 15 amino acids. Trimming removed 0 bases from V and 5 bases from J; junction bases left unmatched: 6. This CDR3 reads CASSVDQGARETQYF. Here the CDR3 DNA reads TGTGCCAGCAGCGTAGACCAGGGGGCGCGGGAGACCCAGTACTTC.

The chain couples TRBV4-1 to TRBJ2-1, with 7 bases fitting TRBD1. V lost 0 bases, J lost 7 bases, and 9 bases stayed unmatched. Per the germline V gene, CDR1 is MGHRA and CDR2 is YSYEKL. This CDR3 comprises 16 residues. The DNA for the CDR3 is TGCGCCAGCAGCCAAGAAGGGCCAGGGGGTGGGAATGAGCAGTTCTTC. Residues: CASSQEGPGGGNEQFF.

V is TRBV6-5 and J is TRBJ1-1; no definite D call. The CDR3 length is 15 residues. Germline V lookup: CDR1 MNHEY, CDR2 SVGAGI. Trimming pared 6 bases from V and 0 bases from J, leaving 14 bases between. The CDR3 region is CASSQRPYMNTEAFF. The CDR3 DNA sequence: TGTGCCAGCAGCCAGCGACCCTACATGAACACTGAAGCTTTCTTT.

This chain uses TRBV5-1 with TRBJ2-3; 7 bases agree with TRBD2. J was trimmed by 0 bases and V by 1 base; bases with no gene match: 2. Germline V gene lookup returns CDR1 SGHRS and CDR2 YFSETQ. The CDR3 sequence is 15 residues long. The CDR3 is CASSLSGTSTDTQYF. In DNA form, the CDR3 reads TGCGCCAGCAGCTTGAGCGGGACGAGCACAGATACGCAGTATTTT.

The rearrangement uses TRBV28 and TRBJ2-7; D is unclear. The length of the CDR3 is 12 residues. The V gene lost 6 bases and the J gene lost 9 bases, with 15 bases spanning the gap. Per the germline V gene, CDR1 is MDHEN and CDR2 is SYDVKM. The CDR3 spells CASSFIGVGQYF. CDR3 DNA: TGTGCCAGCAGCTTCATCGGCGTGGGGCAGTACTTC.

The gene calls are TRBV19 and TRBJ1-1; no definite D call. Germline loops: CDR1 LNHDA, CDR2 SQIVND (reference sequence). The CDR3 has 11 amino acids. The germline V and J ends were trimmed by 1 base and 5 bases, with 2 bases remaining between them. CDR3 DNA: TGTGCCAGTAGTATAGTAACTGAAGCTTTCTTT. This encodes CASSIVTEAFF.

The chain is built from TRBV25-1 and TRBJ2-1; D gene ambiguous. V lost 5 bases and J lost 7, with 15 bases in between. Germline CDR1 reads MGHDK; CDR2 reads SYGVNS. The CDR3 contains 14 residues. CDR3 in DNA: TGTGCCAGCAGTCAGGCCCCAGTCCAGAATGAGCAGTTCTTC. This sequence encodes CASSQAPVQNEQFF.

This clone was detected only a few times. This rearrangement joins TRBV4-1 to TRBJ2-3, with TRBD2 matching over 11 bases. This CDR3 has 16 residues. J was trimmed by 2 bases and V by 5 bases; bases with no gene match: 6. Per germline, CDR1 MGHRA and CDR2 YSYEKL. CDR3 in amino acids: CASSSISGRATDTQYF. The DNA of the CDR3 is TGCGCCAGCAGCTCTATTAGCGGGAGGGCCACAGATACGCAGTATTTT.

The V and J genes are TRBV9 and TRBJ1-4; 9 positions match TRBD1. The length of the CDR3 is 14 residues. The germline V gene has CDR1 SGDLS and CDR2 YYNGEE. V shed 5 bases and J 5 bases; nucleotides not matched to a gene: 4. The CDR3 reads CASRAGTGNEKLFF. In DNA, the CDR3 is TGTGCCAGCAGAGCCGGGACAGGGAATGAAAAACTGTTTTTT.

This chain joins TRBV11-2 and TRBJ1-2, with TRBD1 as a possible D gene (5 bases). Germline loops: CDR1 SGHAT, CDR2 FQNNGV. Trimming took 5 bases from V and 9 from J, leaving 16 bases between them. The CDR3 consists of 13 residues. Here the CDR3 reads CASSPPQGSSYTF. DNA for the CDR3: TGTGCCAGCAGCCCACCCCAGGGCAGTAGCTACACCTTC.

V and J are TRBV5-1 and TRBJ2-5, with TRBD2 matching over 9 bases. In germline, CDR1 is SGHRS, CDR2 YFSETQ. The ends lost 4 bases at V and 2 bases at J; junction bases unmatched: 9. This CDR3 has 16 residues. The CDR3 DNA follows: TGCGCCAGCAGCACCGGTTCTAGCGGGATGCAAGAGACCCAGTACTTC. This codes for CASSTGSSGMQETQYF.

V and J are TRBV19 and TRBJ1-2; 8 positions agree with TRBD1. Trimming at V came to 5 bases and at J to 5 bases, leaving 10 bases not matched to a gene. This CDR3 has 15 residues. CDR1 is LNHDA and CDR2 is SQIVND in the germline V gene (reference sequence). The CDR3 nucleotides read TGTGCCAGTAGTTCGCCCACACAGGGGGTATATGGCTACACCTTC. Translating it yields CASSSPTQGVYGYTF.

The V and J genes are TRBV6-6 and TRBJ2-7, with 9 bases that match TRBD1. The V and J ends lost 5 bases and 0 bases, in that order; junction bases with no gene match: 8. The length of the CDR3 is 16 residues. The germline CDR1 and CDR2 sequences are MNHNY and SVGAGI (reference sequence). The CDR3 nucleotides are TGTGCCAGCAGTCCCCGTGGGACAGGGATCTCCTACGAGCAGTACTTC. Protein: CASSPRGTGISYEQYF.

This clone showed up just a few times. The chain employs TRBV5-4 and TRBJ2-7, with D uncertain. The CDR3 is made up of 11 amino acids. Germline CDR1 SGHNT, CDR2 YYREEE (reference sequence). Trimming took 2 bases from V and 5 from J, leaving 5 bases between them. The CDR3 region is CASSFQNEQYF. DNA for the CDR3: TGTGCCAGCAGCTTTCAAAACGAGCAGTACTTC.

The chain is built from TRBV4-2 and TRBJ1-2, with 9 nucleotides matching TRBD1. Germline V gene data show CDR1 as LGHNA and CDR2 as YNFKEQ. The CDR3 loop spans 14 amino acids. After removal of 2 bases from V and 8 bases from J, the junction contained 6 bases not matched to a gene. The CDR3 loop reads CASSQKGTGHGYTF. The CDR3 region has the DNA TGTGCCAGCAGCCAAAAAGGGACAGGGCACGGCTACACCTTC.

V is TRBV10-2 and J is TRBJ2-3; TRBD2 aligns across 7 bases. Germline V gives CDR1 WSHSY, CDR2 SAAADI. The CDR3 is 14 amino acids. After removal of 11 bases from V and 0 bases from J, the junction contained 8 bases not matched to a gene. CDR3 loop: CAGALAESTDTQYF. CDR3 DNA sequence: TGCGCCGGGGCCCTAGCGGAGAGCACAGATACGCAGTATTTT.

Points on this clone: Other nucleotide sequences in the sample specify the same CDR3. This chain joins TRBV13 and TRBJ2-7; D uncertain. This CDR3 region has 12 residues. Between the trimmed V and J ends, which lost 2 bases and 4 bases, there was a span of 6 bases. Germline V CDR1 and CDR2: PRHDT, FYEKMQ (reference sequence). The CDR3 sequence: CASSLRLYEQYF. The CDR3 region has the DNA TGTGCCAGCAGCTTACGACTGTACGAGCAGTACTTC.

The chain employs TRBV18 and TRBJ2-2; 8 positions agree with TRBD1. Germline values: CDR1 KGHSH, CDR2 LQKENI. Trimming removed 4 bases from V and 4 bases from J; junction bases left unmatched: 5. CDR3 size: 15 residues. The CDR3 sequence: CASSLGQGITGELFF. As DNA, the CDR3 is TGTGCCAGCTCACTCGGACAGGGTATCACCGGGGAGCTGTTTTTT.

The chain couples TRBV7-3 to TRBJ2-3; the match to TRBD1 covers 7 bases. The V segment lost 1 base and the J segment 2 bases; nucleotides outside the gene matches: 3. The CDR3 runs 15 residues. The V gene's germline CDR1 is SGHTA and CDR2 FQGTGA. This CDR3 is CASSLRDRDTDTQYF. The DNA for the CDR3 is TGTGCCAGCAGCTTAAGGGACAGAGACACAGATACGCAGTATTTT.

V usage is TRBV4-1 and J usage is TRBJ2-5; TRBD2 matches 10 bases. Germline CDR1 reads MGHRA; CDR2 reads YSYEKL. This CDR3 spans 18 amino acids. Trimming took 4 bases from V and 1 from J; bases not matched to a gene: 12. This CDR3 is CASSPTYPIAGGQETQYF. The CDR3 DNA reads as TGCGCCAGCAGCCCTACCTACCCCATAGCGGGGGGCCAAGAGACCCAGTACTTC.

This chain joins TRBV5-4 and TRBJ1-6; the D gene is possibly TRBD1 (6 bases). V lost 1 base, J lost 8 bases, and 10 bases lay in between. CDR3 size: 14 residues. Germline-derived CDR1 and CDR2 are SGHNT and YYREEE (reference sequence). The CDR3 loop is CASSLRTGYSPLHF. In DNA, the CDR3 is TGTGCCAGCAGCTTGCGTACAGGGTATTCACCCCTCCACTTT.

The chain combines TRBV9 with TRBJ1-3; 7 bases align to TRBD1. CDR1 and CDR2 from the germline V gene are SGDLS and YYNGEE. This CDR3 has 19 amino acids. J lost 2 bases, V lost 3 bases, and 17 bases had no gene match. This chain's CDR3 is CASSDTGERGRLTGNTIYF. In DNA form, the CDR3 reads TGTGCCAGCAGCGACACCGGGGAAAGGGGGCGGTTAACTGGAAACACCATATATTTT.

The chain carries TRBV10-2 and TRBJ2-1, with 10 bases identical to TRBD2. Germline CDR1 is WSHSY and CDR2 is SAAADI. This CDR3 comprises 17 residues. V shed 3 bases and J 2 bases; nucleotides not matched to a gene: 7. CDR3 nucleotide sequence: TGCGCCAGCAGTGACCTTCCCGGGACTAGCGCCTACAATGAGCAGTTCTTC. It codes for CASSDLPGTSAYNEQFF.

The CDR3 region is CASSPGSGTFLFF. In DNA, the CDR3 is TGTGCCAGTAGTCCAGGCTCCGGGACATTTTTGTTTTTT. This chain connects TRBV19 to TRBJ1-4; D possibly corresponds to TRBD1 (6 bases). This CDR3 comprises 13 residues. Germline V CDR1 and CDR2: LNHDA, SQIVND (reference sequence). The V end lost 5 bases, the J end lost 15 bases, and 19 bases lay between the germline ends.

The CDR3: CASSADYGYTF. The DNA of the CDR3 is TGTGCCAGCAGCGCCGACTATGGCTACACCTTC. This rearrangement joins TRBV7-8 to TRBJ1-2; D remains unclear. CDR1 and CDR2 from the germline V gene are SGHVS and FQNEAQ. The CDR3 covers 11 residues. The ends were cut back, 5 bases at V and 3 bases at J, with 4 bases in the middle.

This clone was seen more than once but under ten times. The V call is TRBV28, the J call TRBJ2-7; possible D gene TRBD2, 5 bases. The CDR3 extends over 13 amino acids. Germline-derived CDR1 and CDR2 are MDHEN and SYDVKM. The V and J ends lost 8 bases and 0 bases respectively, with 11 bases between them. CDR3 protein: CASVSGNSYEQYF. The CDR3 bases are TGTGCCAGCGTCTCGGGAAACTCCTACGAGCAGTACTTC.

This clone was observed a few times. This sequence joins TRBV25-1 and TRBJ2-7; D gene uncertain. CDR1 is MGHDK and CDR2 is SYGVNS in the germline V gene. CDR3 length equals 18 residues. Trimming removed 4 bases at V and 3 bases at J, with 25 bases between. This CDR3 reads CASSASRAPALKNYEQYF. The CDR3 DNA reads as TGTGCCAGCAGTGCCTCGAGAGCTCCGGCCTTAAAAAACTACGAGCAGTACTTC.

This rearrangement joins TRBV7-2 to TRBJ1-1, with D possibly TRBD1 on 5 matching bases. The CDR3 covers 17 residues. The germline gives CDR1 SGHTA, CDR2 FQGNSA. Trimming left V 1 base short and J 0 bases short, with 15 bases between. For the CDR3, the DNA is TGTGCCAGCAGCTTAGTTTGGGGGACTTTTATGAACACTGAAGCTTTCTTT. Amino acids: CASSLVWGTFMNTEAFF.

The CDR3 nucleotides read TGTGCCAGCAGGAGCGGGAGGTCCTACAATGAGCAGTTCTTC. Its translation: CASRSGRSYNEQFF. The genes are TRBV28 and TRBJ2-1; TRBD2 agrees at 9 bases. Germline trimming cut 6 bases from V and 1 base from J; bases unmatched to any gene: 1. The CDR3 extends over 14 amino acids. Germline V gene lookup returns CDR1 MDHEN and CDR2 SYDVKM.

In DNA, the CDR3 is TGTGCCAGCAGCCTTACGACAGGGGTTTCCTACGAGCAGTACTTC. The encoded protein is CASSLTTGVSYEQYF. The chain has TRBV27 and TRBJ2-7, with 8 positions matching TRBD1. V gave up 6 bases and J gave up 1 base; unmatched junction bases: 8. CDR3 length: 15 residues. Looked up from germline, CDR1 is MNHEY and CDR2 is SMNVEV (reference sequence).